The 2 T cell receptor beta chains listed next were all sequenced from one sample in a study of blood T cell repertoires in COVID-19 (dated by TCRdb to about 2020). Library construction relied on the immunoSEQ multiplex PCR assay. Not all clones reach the TCRdb copy of this immuneACCESS table, which keeps in-frame sequences only. Checked studies attribute under half of the gap to unresolved V genes and leave the rest unexplained. The table for this sample lists 40,000 to 50,000 clones; approximately 85% of them were counted only once. 14% of the sample rests with the top ten. The sample consisted of peripheral blood. Receptors originate from a human donor in a cohort sampled during active COVID-19.

The V call is TRBV5-6, the J call TRBJ1-1, with D perhaps matching TRBD1 (5 bases). Trimming left V 5 bases short and J 13 bases short, with 24 bases between. Germline-derived CDR1 and CDR2 are SGHDT and YYEEEE. The CDR3 spans 14 residues. The CDR3 DNA reads as TGTGCCAGCAGGTCTGGACAACTTGGGTCTGGGTTTTTCTTT. Protein product: CASRSGQLGSGFFF.

The rearrangement uses TRBV28 and TRBJ1-2; D call uncertain. The CDR3 totals 16 residues. Between the trimmed V and J ends, which lost 3 bases and 1 base, there was a span of 15 bases. Looked up from germline, CDR1 is MDHEN and CDR2 is SYDVKM. For the CDR3, the DNA is TGTGCCAGCAGTTTGGGAGCAGTCGGTAGTAACTATGGCTACACCTTC. This codes for CASSLGAVGSNYGYTF.